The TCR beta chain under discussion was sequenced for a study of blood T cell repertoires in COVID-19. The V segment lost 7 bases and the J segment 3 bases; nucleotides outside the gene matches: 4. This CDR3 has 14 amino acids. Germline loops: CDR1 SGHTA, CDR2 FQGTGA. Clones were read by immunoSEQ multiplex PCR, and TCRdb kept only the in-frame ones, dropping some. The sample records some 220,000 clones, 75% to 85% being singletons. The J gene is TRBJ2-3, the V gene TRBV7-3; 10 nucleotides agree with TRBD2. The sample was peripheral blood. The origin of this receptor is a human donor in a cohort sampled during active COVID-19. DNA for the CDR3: TGTGCCAGCATCTATAGCGGGGGGACAGATACGCAGTATTTT. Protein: CASIYSGGTDTQYF.